What follows are 16 T cell receptor beta chains derived from one specimen sequenced in a study of CD4 and CD8 cells across lung adenocarcinoma regions. MiXCR was run by TCRdb on the PCR reads, yielding one entry per CDR3 protein. Of approximately 9,000 distinct CDR3 sequences listed, roughly 45% are singletons. Sequencing was done on a sample of CD4+ T cells from the margin of a lung tumor. These receptors originate from a female donor with lung adenocarcinoma. The CD4 and CD8 labels of this study may be unreliable.

The rearrangement uses TRBV7-3 and TRBJ2-7, with D possibly matching TRBD2 (5 bases). Between the trimmed V and J ends, which lost 2 bases and 1 base, there was a span of 12 bases. The CDR3 is made up of 15 amino acids. Per germline, CDR1 SGHTA and CDR2 FQGTGA. CDR3: CASSLDSSGSYEQYF. In DNA form, the CDR3 reads TGTGCCAGCAGCTTAGACTCCAGCGGTTCCTACGAGCAGTACTTC. The whole variable domain, remainder taken from reference TRBV7-3 and TRBJ2-7, is GAGVSQTPSNKVTEKGKYVELRCDPISGHTALYWYRQSLGQGPEFLIYFQGTGAADDSGLPNDRFFAVRPEGSVSTLKIQRTERGDSAVYLCASSLDSSGSYEQYFGPGTRLTVT.

This clonotype was seen ten or more times. V gene TRBV27 combines with J gene TRBJ2-3; TRBD1 aligns across 9 bases. Trimming removed 5 bases from V and 1 base from J; junction bases left unmatched: 4. This CDR3 comprises 15 residues. From germline, CDR1 is MNHEY and CDR2 SMNVEV (reference sequence). Here the CDR3 reads CASSPYRGRTDTQYF. CDR3 nucleotide sequence: TGTGCCAGCAGTCCGTACAGGGGGCGCACAGATACGCAGTATTTT.

By sample fraction, this clonotype is medium-sized. The gene calls are TRBV4-1 and TRBJ2-1, with no clear D. This CDR3 is 15 amino acids long. Trimming cost V 0 bases and J 4 bases, with 10 bases left between them. Germline V gives CDR1 MGHRA, CDR2 YSYEKL. The CDR3 bases are TGCGCCAGCAGCCAAGATTTTTTGGGATACAATGAGCAGTTCTTC. Its translation is CASSQDFLGYNEQFF.

This clonotype has just one count. One end of the junction is discordant with germline, which a read error may explain. The rearrangement joins TRBV6-1 to TRBJ1-5, with D possibly TRBD1 on 6 matching bases. The V gene's germline CDR1 is MNHNS and CDR2 SASEGT. There are 15 residues in the CDR3. The CDR3 nucleotides read TGTGCCAGCAGACCTGACAGGAGTAGCAATCAGCCCCACCATTTT. Protein sequence: CASRPDRSSNQPHHF.

The J gene is TRBJ1-2, the V gene TRBV27; D remains unclear. V was pared by 1 base and J by 8 bases, with 14 bases between. This CDR3 comprises 14 residues. Germline CDR1 and CDR2: MNHEY and SMNVEV (reference sequence). Written as DNA, the CDR3 is TGTGCCAGCAGTTTATTTCGGGGAGTCGGCGGCTACACCTTC. Protein: CASSLFRGVGGYTF.

The chain recombines TRBV7-8 with TRBJ2-5; perhaps TRBD1 as D (6 bases). The ends were cut back, 5 bases at V and 4 bases at J, with 14 bases in the middle. The germline V gene encodes CDR1 SGHVS and CDR2 FQNEAQ. This CDR3 has 14 amino acids. CDR3 in amino acids: CASSPTGYRETQYF. CDR3 DNA sequence: TGTGCCAGCAGCCCAACAGGGTATCGAGAGACCCAGTACTTC.

The chain is built from TRBV10-3 and TRBJ2-5; D perhaps matches TRBD2 (7 bases). The CDR3 extends over 14 amino acids. CDR1 ENHRY and CDR2 SYGVKD come from the germline V gene. The CDR3 coding sequence is TGTGCGGGGAGGCGGGGGCCTGACCGAGTTACGCAGTACTTC. It translates to CAGRRGPDRVTQYF.

V is TRBV6-1 and J is TRBJ2-3, with D uncertain. The DNA end is a closer match to TRBJ2-7, so the J assignment may be wrong. This CDR3 region has 13 residues. Germline CDR1 MNHNS, CDR2 SASEGT. In nucleotides, the CDR3 is TGTGCCAGCAGTGGTACCAAGAAATACGAGCAGTACTTC. Residues: CASSGTKKYEQYF.

This clonotype showed up just once. The junction differs from germline at one of its ends, possibly a read error. The rearrangement joins TRBV10-3 to TRBJ2-3; weak D call: TRBD2 (7 bases). The CDR3 has 15 residues. Looked up from germline, CDR1 is ENHRY and CDR2 is SYGVKD. The CDR3 coding sequence is TGTGCCGGGGGGTACGGGGGGCCTGACCAAGATACGCAGTACTTT. Its translation: CAGGYGGPDQDTQYF.

V gene TRBV7-2 combines with J gene TRBJ1-1, with 9 positions matching TRBD1. The V gene's germline CDR1 is SGHTA and CDR2 FQGNSA. With V trimmed by 5 bases and J by 8 bases, 9 bases remained unmatched. The CDR3 runs 14 residues. CDR3: CASSPGQGKVEAFF. DNA of the CDR3: TGTGCCAGCAGCCCGGGACAGGGAAAGGTGGAAGCTTTCTTT.

This chain uses TRBV7-9 with TRBJ2-4; 13 bases are a match to TRBD2. Judging by the DNA end, TRBJ2-7 fits better; the J call may be wrong. The CDR3 loop spans 14 amino acids. Per the germline V gene, CDR1 is SEHNR and CDR2 is FQNEAQ (reference sequence). The CDR3 is CASSRTSGSYEQYF. In DNA, the CDR3 is TGTGCCAGCAGCCGGACTAGCGGGAGCTACGAGCAGTACTTC.

The chain recombines TRBV6-1 with TRBJ2-3; 7 positions match TRBD2. Germline V gene lookup returns CDR1 MNHNS and CDR2 SASEGT. The CDR3 spans 15 residues. V dropped 9 bases and J dropped 9; count of bases not matched to a gene: 18. CDR3 region: CARGWGGSGKETQYF. The CDR3 nucleotides read TGTGCCAGGGGGTGGGGGGGGAGCGGCAAAGAGACGCAGTATTTT.

This clonotype is classed as medium-sized (0.01 to 0.1%). J is TRBJ2-1 and V is TRBV7-2; D gene ambiguous. Germline values: CDR1 SGHTA, CDR2 FQGNSA. Trimming cost V 5 bases and J 3 bases, with 11 bases left between them. This CDR3 comprises 14 residues. CDR3 coding DNA: TGTGCCAGCAGCCCCACCCCAGACTACAATGAGCAGTTCTTC. It encodes CASSPTPDYNEQFF.

As concerns this clonotype: The junction does not match germline at one end; this may be a read error. The gene calls are TRBV5-1 and TRBJ2-5; 7 bases align to TRBD2. Germline V CDR1 and CDR2: SGHRS, YFSETQ. CDR3 length: 16 residues. CDR3 coding DNA: TGCGCCAGCGGGTGGGCGGGAGTAGTAGACCAAGAGACCCAGTATTTC. Translated: CASGWAGVVDQETQYF.

The rearrangement uses TRBV5-8 and TRBJ2-1; 9 bases line up with TRBD2. V trimming: 0 bases; J trimming: 6 bases; junction bases outside the gene matches: 10. Germline loops: CDR1 SGHTS, CDR2 YDEGEE. CDR3 size: 17 residues. The CDR3 is CASSLGLGLAGINEQFF. The CDR3 DNA reads TGTGCCAGCAGCTTGGGCCTAGGGCTAGCGGGGATCAATGAGCAGTTCTTC.

The chain carries TRBV25-1 and TRBJ2-3; 8 positions agree with TRBD1. CDR1 and CDR2 from the germline V gene are MGHDK and SYGVNS. This CDR3 contains 15 residues. After removal of 5 bases from V and 4 bases from J, the junction contained 8 bases not matched to a gene. CDR3 bases: TGTGCCAGCAGTTCGGACAGGGTTACTCCAGATACGCAGTATTTT. Its translation: CASSSDRVTPDTQYF.